This T cell receptor beta chain was sequenced in a study of T cell responses to AZD1222 COVID-19 vaccine. Findings and caveats of the study: Clonal diversity may have been underestimated in mostly white British donors.

About this clone itself: Its target is not known.

Germline V lookup: CDR1 MNHEY, CDR2 SVGAGI. With 2 bases removed from V and 2 bases from J, the gap between germline ends came to 13 bases. CDR3 length: 15 amino acids. The method was immunoSEQ multiplex PCR; TCRdb's version includes in-frame clones alone and lacks a portion of them. The profile covers 130,000 to 150,000 clones, with around 88% appearing a single time and roughly 15% taken by the ten largest. The source is an adult in good health. The sequencing used peripheral blood, collected on day 0 of AZD1222 vaccination. The rearrangement joins TRBV6-5 to TRBJ2-7; D not certain. CDR3 in DNA: TGTGCCAGCAGTTACGGGTGGGTACAGACCTACGAGCAGTACTTC. This encodes CASSYGWVQTYEQYF.